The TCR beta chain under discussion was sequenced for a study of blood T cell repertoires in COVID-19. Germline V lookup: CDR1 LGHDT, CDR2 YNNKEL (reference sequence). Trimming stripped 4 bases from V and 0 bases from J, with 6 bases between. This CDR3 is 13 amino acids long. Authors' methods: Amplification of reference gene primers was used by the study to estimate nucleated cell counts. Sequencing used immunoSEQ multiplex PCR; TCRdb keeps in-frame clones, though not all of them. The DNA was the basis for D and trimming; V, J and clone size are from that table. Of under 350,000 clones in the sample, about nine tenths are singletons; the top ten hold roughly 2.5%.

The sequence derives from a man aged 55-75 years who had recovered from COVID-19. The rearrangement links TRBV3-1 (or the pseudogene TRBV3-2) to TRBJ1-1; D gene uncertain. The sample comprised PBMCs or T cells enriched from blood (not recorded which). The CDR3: CASSPVMNTEAFF. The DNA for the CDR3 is TGTGCCAGCAGCCCAGTCATGAACACTGAAGCTTTCTTT.